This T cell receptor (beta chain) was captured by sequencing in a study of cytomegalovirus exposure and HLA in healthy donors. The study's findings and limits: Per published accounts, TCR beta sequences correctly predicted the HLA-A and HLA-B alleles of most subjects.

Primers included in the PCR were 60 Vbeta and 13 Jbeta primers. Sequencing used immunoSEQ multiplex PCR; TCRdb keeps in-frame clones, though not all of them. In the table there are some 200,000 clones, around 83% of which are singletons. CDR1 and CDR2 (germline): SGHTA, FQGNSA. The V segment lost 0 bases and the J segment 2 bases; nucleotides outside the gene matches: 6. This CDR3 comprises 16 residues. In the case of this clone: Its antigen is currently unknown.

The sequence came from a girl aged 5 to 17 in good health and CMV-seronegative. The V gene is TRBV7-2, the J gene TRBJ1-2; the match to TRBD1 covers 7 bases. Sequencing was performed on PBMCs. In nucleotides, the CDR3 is TGTGCCAGCAGCTTAGCGACAGGGATGGGGAACTATGGCTACACCTTC. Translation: CASSLATGMGNYGYTF.